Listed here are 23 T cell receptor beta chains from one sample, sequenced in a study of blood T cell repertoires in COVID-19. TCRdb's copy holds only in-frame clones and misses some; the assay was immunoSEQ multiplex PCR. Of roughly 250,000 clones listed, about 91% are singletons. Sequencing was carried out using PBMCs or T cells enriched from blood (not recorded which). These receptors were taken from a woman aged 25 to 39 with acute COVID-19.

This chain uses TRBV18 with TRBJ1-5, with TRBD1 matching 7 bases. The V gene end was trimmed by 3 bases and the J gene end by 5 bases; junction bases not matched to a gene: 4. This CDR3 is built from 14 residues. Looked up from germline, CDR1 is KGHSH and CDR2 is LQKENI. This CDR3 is CASSPGQQDQPQHF. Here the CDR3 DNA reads TGTGCCAGCTCACCGGGACAGCAAGATCAGCCCCAGCATTTT.

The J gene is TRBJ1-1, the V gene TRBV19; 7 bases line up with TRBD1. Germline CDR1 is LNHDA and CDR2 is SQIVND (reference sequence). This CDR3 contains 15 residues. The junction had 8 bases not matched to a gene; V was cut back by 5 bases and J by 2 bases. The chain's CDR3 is CASSSPGQLNTEAFF. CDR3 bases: TGTGCCAGTAGTTCCCCGGGACAGCTAAACACTGAAGCTTTCTTT. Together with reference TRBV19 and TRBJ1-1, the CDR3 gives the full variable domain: DGGITQSPKYLFRKEGQNVTLSCEQNLNHDAMYWYRQDPGQGLRLIYYSQIVNDFQKGDIAEGYSVSREKKESFPLTVTSAQKNPTAFYLCASSSPGQLNTEAFFGQGTRLTVV.

CDR3 protein: CASSLGGSDTQYF. The CDR3 bases are TGTGCCAGCAGCTTAGGGGGCTCGGATACGCAGTATTTT. The chain has TRBV7-9 and TRBJ2-3; perhaps TRBD1 as D (5 bases). Trimming removed 1 base at V and 6 bases at J, with 8 bases between. The length of the CDR3 is 13 residues. CDR1 and CDR2 from the germline V gene are SEHNR and FQNEAQ (reference sequence).

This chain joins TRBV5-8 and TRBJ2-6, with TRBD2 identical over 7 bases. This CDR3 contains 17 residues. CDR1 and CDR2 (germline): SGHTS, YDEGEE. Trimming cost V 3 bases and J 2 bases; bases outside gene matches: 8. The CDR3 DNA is TGTGCCAGCAGCTGGGGGGGAGGAGGTGCTGGGGCCAACGTCCTGACTTTC. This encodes CASSWGGGGAGANVLTF.

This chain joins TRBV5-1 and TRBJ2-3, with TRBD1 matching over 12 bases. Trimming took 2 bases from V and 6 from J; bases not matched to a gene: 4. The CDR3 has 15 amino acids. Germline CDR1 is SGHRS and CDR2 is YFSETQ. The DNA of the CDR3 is TGCGCCAGCAGCTTTTGGGGACAGGGGGCCGATACGCAGTATTTT. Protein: CASSFWGQGADTQYF.

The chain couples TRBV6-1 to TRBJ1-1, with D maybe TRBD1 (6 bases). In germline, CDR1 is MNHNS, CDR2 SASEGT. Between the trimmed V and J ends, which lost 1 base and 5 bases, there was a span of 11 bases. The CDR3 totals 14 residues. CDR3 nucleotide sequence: TGTGCCAGCAGTGAAGACAGGGTCGGGACTGAAGCTTTCTTT. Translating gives CASSEDRVGTEAFF.

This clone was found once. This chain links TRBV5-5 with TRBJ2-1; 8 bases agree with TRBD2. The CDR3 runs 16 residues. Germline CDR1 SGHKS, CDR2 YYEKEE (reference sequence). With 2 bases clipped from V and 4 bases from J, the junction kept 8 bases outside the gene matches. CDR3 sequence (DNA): TGTGCCAGCAGCTTTCAGCGGGGGATCTCGTACAATGAGCAGTTCTTC. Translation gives CASSFQRGISYNEQFF. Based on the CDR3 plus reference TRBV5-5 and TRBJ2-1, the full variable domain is DAGVTQSPTHLIKTRGQQVTLRCSPISGHKSVSWYQQVLGQGPQFIFQYYEKEERGRGNFPDRFSARQFPNYSSELNVNALLLGDSALYLCASSFQRGISYNEQFFGPGTRLTVL.

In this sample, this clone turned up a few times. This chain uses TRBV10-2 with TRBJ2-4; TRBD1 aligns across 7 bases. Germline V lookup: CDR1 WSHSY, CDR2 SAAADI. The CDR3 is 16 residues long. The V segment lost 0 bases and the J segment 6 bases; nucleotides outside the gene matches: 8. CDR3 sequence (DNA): TGCGCCAGCAGTGAGTCGAGGCACGGGGACAGAAACATTCAGTACTTC. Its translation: CASSESRHGDRNIQYF.

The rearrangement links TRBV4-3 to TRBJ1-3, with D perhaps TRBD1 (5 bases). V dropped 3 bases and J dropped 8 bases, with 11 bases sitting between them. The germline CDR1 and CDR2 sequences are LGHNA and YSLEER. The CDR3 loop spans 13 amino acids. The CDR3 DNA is TGCGCCAGCAGCCAGCTGGGGGGGGACACCATATATTTT. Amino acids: CASSQLGGDTIYF.

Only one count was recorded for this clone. Here the CDR3 DNA reads TGTGCCAGCTCACCAAGGTCTAGCCCGAACTCCTACAATGAGCAGTTCTTC. Residues: CASSPRSSPNSYNEQFF. The J gene is TRBJ2-1, the V gene TRBV18, with TRBD2 as a possible D gene (5 bases). The CDR3 length is 17 residues. The germline V gene has CDR1 KGHSH and CDR2 LQKENI. Trimming cost V 2 bases and J 0 bases, with 14 bases left between them.

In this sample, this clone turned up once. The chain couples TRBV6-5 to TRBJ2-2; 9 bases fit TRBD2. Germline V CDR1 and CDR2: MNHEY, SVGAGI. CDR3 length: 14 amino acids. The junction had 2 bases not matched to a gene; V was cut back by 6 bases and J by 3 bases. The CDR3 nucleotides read TGTGCCAGCAGGCTAGCGGGGTACACCGGGGAGCTGTTTTTT. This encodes CASRLAGYTGELFF.

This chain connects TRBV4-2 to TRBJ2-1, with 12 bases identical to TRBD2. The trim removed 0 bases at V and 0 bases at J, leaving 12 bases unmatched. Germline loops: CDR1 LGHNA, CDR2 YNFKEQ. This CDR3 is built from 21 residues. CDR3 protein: CASSQDPGLAGGIDSYNEQFF. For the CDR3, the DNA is TGTGCCAGCAGCCAAGATCCTGGGCTAGCGGGGGGGATCGACTCCTACAATGAGCAGTTCTTC.

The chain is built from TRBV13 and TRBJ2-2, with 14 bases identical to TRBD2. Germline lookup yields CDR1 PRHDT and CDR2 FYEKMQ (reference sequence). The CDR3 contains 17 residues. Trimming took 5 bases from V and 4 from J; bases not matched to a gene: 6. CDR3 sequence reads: CASSPRLAGGPTGELFF. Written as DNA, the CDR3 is TGTGCCAGCAGCCCACGACTAGCGGGGGGGCCCACCGGGGAGCTGTTTTTT.

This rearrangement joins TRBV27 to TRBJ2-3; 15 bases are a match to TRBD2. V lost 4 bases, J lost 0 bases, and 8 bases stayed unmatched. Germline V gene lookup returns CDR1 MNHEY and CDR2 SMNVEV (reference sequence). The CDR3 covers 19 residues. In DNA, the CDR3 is TGTGCCAGCAGTTACCTCGGGACTAGCGGGGGGCCCAGCACAGATACGCAGTATTTT. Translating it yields CASSYLGTSGGPSTDTQYF.

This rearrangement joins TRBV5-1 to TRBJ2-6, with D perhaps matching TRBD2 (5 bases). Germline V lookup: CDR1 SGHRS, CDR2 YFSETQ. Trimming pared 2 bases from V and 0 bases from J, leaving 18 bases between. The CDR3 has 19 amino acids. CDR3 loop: CASSFTRAMTSSGANVLTF. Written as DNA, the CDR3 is TGCGCCAGCAGCTTTACGAGGGCCATGACAAGCTCTGGGGCCAACGTCCTGACTTTC.

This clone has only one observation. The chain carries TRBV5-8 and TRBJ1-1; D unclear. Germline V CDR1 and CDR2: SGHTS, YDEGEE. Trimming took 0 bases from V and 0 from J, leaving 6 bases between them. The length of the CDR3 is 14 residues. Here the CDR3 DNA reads TGTGCCAGCAGCTTGGACAGTTTGAACACTGAAGCTTTCTTT. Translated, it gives CASSLDSLNTEAFF.

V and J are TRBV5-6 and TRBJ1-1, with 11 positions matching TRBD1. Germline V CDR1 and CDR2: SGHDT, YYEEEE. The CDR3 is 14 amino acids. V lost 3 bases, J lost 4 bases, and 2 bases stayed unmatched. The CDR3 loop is CASSSGQGVTEAFF. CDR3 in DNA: TGTGCCAGCAGCTCGGGACAGGGGGTCACTGAAGCTTTCTTT.

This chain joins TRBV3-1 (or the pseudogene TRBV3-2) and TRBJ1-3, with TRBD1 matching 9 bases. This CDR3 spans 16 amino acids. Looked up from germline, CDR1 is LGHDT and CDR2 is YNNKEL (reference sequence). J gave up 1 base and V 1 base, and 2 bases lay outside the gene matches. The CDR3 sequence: CASSQGTGDSGNTIYF. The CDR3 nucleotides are TGTGCCAGCAGCCAAGGGACAGGGGATTCTGGAAACACCATATATTTT.

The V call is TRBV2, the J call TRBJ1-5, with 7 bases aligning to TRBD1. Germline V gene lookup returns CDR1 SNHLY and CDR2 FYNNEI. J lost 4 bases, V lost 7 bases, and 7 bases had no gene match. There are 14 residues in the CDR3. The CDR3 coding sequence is TGTGCCAGCACCAAGGACAGGAGTAATCAGCCCCAGCATTTT. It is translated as CASTKDRSNQPQHF.

CDR3 residues: CSASQSDNEQFF. CDR3 nucleotides: TGCAGTGCTAGTCAGTCAGACAATGAGCAGTTCTTC. The rearrangement links TRBV20-1 to TRBJ2-1; no reliable D call. The CDR3 consists of 12 residues. V lost 3 bases and J lost 5, with 8 bases in between. The germline CDR1 and CDR2 sequences are DFQATT and SNEGSKA (reference sequence).

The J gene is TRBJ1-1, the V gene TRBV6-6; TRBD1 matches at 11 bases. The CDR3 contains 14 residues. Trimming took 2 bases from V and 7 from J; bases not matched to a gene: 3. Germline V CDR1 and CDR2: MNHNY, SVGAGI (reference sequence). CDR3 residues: CASSYRDRGDEAFF. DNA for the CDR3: TGTGCCAGCAGTTACCGGGACAGGGGGGATGAAGCTTTCTTT.

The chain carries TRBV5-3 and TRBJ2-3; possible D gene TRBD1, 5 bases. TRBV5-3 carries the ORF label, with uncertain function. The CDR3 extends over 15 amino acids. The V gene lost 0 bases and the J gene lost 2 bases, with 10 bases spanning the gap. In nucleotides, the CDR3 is TGTGCCAGAAGCTTGGCTAGGGGCTTCACAGATACGCAGTATTTT. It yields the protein CARSLARGFTDTQYF.

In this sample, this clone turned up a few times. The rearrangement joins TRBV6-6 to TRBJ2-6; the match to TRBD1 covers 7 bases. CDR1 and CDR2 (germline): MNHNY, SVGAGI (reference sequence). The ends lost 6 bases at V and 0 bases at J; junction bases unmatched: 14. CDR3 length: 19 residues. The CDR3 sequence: CASSRRSGQISSGANVLTF. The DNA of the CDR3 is TGTGCCAGCAGCCGAAGGTCGGGACAGATAAGCTCTGGGGCCAACGTCCTGACTTTC.